This entry is about one T cell receptor (beta chain). J was trimmed by 8 bases and V by 2 bases; bases with no gene match: 5. The CDR3 sequence is 15 residues long. CDR1 is SGDLS and CDR2 is YYNGEE in the germline V gene. Libraries were prepared by immunoSEQ multiplex PCR; TCRdb keeps only in-frame clonotypes and omits some of them. The table shows 150,000 to 200,000 clones, with roughly 76% occurring only once. The data stem from a study of blood T cell repertoires in COVID-19. Study overall: The origin of the acute and convalescent COVID-19 samples was the United States, Italy and Spain.

Sequencing used peripheral blood. The chain couples TRBV9 to TRBJ2-2; 11 positions agree with TRBD1. This sequence originates from a woman older than 75 with COVID-19, enrolled during active disease. CDR3 sequence reads: CASSVRTGGPGELFF. The CDR3 region has the DNA TGTGCCAGCAGCGTCAGGACAGGGGGCCCGGGGGAGCTGTTTTTT.